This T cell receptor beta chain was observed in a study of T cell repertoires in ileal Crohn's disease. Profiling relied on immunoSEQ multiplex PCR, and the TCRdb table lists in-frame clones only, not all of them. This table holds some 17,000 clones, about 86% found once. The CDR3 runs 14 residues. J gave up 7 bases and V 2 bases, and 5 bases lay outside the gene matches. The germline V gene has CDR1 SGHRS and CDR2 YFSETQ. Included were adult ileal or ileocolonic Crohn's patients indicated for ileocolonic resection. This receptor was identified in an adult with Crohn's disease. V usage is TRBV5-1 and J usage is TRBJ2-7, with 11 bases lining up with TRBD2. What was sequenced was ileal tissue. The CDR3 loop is CASSFTSGSVEQYF. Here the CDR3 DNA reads TGCGCCAGCAGCTTCACTAGCGGGAGCGTTGAGCAGTACTTC.